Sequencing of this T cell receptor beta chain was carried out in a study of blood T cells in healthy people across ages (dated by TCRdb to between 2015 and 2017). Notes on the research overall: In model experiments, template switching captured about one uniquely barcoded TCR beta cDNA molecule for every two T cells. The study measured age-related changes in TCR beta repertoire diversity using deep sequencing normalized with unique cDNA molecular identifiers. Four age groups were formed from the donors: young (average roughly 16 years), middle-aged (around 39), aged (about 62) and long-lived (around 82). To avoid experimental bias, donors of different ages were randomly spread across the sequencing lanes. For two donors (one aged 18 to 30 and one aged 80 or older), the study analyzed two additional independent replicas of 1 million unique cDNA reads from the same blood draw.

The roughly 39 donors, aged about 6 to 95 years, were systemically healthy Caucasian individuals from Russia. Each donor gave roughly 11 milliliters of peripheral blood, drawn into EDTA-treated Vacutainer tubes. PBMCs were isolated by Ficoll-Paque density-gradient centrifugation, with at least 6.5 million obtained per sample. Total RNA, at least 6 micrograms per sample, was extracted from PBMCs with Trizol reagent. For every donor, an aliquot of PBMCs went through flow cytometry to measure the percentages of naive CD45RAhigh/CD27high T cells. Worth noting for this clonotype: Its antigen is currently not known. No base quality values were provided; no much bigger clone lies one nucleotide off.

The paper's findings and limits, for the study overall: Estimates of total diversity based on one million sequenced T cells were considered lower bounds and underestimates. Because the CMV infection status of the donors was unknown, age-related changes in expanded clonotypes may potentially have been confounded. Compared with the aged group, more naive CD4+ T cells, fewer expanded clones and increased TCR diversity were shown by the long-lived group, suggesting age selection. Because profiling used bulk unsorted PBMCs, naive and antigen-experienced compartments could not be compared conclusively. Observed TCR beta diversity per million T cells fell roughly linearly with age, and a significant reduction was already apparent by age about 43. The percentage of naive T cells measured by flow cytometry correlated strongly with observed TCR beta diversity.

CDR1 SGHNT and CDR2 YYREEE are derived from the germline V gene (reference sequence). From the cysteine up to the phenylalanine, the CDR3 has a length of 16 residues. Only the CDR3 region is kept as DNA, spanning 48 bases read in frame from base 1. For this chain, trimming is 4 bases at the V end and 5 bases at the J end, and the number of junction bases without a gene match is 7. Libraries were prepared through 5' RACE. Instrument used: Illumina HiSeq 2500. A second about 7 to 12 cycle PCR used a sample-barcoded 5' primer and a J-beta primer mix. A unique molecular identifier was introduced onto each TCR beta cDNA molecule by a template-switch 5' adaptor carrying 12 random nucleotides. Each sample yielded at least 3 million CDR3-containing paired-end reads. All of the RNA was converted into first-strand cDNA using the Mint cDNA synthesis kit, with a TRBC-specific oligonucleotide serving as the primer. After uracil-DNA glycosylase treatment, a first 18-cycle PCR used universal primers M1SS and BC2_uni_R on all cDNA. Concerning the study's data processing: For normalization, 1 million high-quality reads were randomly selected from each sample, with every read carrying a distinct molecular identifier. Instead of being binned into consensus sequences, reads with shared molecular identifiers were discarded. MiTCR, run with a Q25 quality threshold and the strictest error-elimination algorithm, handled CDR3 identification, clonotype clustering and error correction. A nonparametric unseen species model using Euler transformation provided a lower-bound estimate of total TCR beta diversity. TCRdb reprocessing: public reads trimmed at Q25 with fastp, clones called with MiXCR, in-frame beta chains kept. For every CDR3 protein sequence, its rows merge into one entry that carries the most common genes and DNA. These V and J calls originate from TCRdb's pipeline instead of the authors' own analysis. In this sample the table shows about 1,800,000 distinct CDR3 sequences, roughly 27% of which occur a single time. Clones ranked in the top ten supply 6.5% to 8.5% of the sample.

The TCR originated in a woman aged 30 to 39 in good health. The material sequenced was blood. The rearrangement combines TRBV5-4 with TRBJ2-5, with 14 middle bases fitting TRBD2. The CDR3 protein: CASSERLAGGRETQYF. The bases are TGTGCCAGCAGCGAAAGACTAGCGGGGGGGCGGGAGACCCAGTACTTC.